A single sample gave rise to the 10 T cell receptor beta chains below, sequenced in a study of blood T cell repertoires in COVID-19. Clones were read by immunoSEQ multiplex PCR, and TCRdb kept only the in-frame ones, dropping some. The data show over 250,000 clones, 70% to 90% seen once. Sample: peripheral blood. These receptors originate from a woman aged 45-60 years with COVID-19, enrolled during active disease.

The chain joins TRBV5-8 to TRBJ1-2; D gene uncertain. The CDR3 spans 13 residues. Trimming shortened V by 2 bases and J by 5 bases, and 10 bases separated the two germline ends. Germline CDR1 and CDR2: SGHTS and YDEGEE. Here the CDR3 reads CASSFSGLYGYTF. CDR3 sequence (DNA): TGTGCCAGCAGCTTCTCGGGATTGTATGGCTACACCTTC.

This chain joins TRBV10-3 and TRBJ1-5, with D possibly being TRBD1 (5 bases). Germline CDR1 and CDR2: ENHRY and SYGVKD. The V and J ends lost 2 bases and 5 bases respectively, with 13 bases between them. CDR3 length: 15 residues. The CDR3 DNA follows: TGTGCCATCAGTGAGGGGCAGGGTGGATATCAGCCCCAGCATTTT. This encodes CAISEGQGGYQPQHF.

The chain employs TRBV5-6 and TRBJ2-7; TRBD1 matches 12 bases. J gave up 6 bases and V 7 bases, and 8 bases lay outside the gene matches. The CDR3 is 14 residues long. The germline CDR1 and CDR2 sequences are SGHDT and YYEEEE. The CDR3 DNA reads as TGTGCCAGCGTCCGGGACAGGGGGCATGGCGAGCAGTACTTC. Protein product: CASVRDRGHGEQYF.

V usage is TRBV27 and J usage is TRBJ1-2, with 9 bases fitting TRBD1. Germline assignment: CDR1 MNHEY and CDR2 SMNVEV (reference sequence). The CDR3 consists of 13 residues. V dropped 5 bases and J dropped 8; count of bases not matched to a gene: 6. The DNA for the CDR3 is TGTGCCAGCAGTCAAGACAGGGGGTTCGGCTACACCTTC. The encoded protein is CASSQDRGFGYTF.

The genes are TRBV14 and TRBJ2-3, with 13 bases identical to TRBD2. After removal of 5 bases from V and 2 bases from J, the junction contained 7 bases not matched to a gene. The CDR3 has 17 residues. CDR1 SGHDN and CDR2 FVKESK come from the germline V gene. The CDR3 DNA reads as TGTGCCAGCAGCAAAGGACTAGCGGGGGCCTACACAGATACGCAGTATTTT. Translation: CASSKGLAGAYTDTQYF. Supplemented by reference TRBV14 and TRBJ2-3, the full variable domain reads EAGVTQFPSHSVIEKGQTVTLRCDPISGHDNLYWYRRVMGKEIKFLLHFVKESKQDESGMPNNRFLAERTGGTYSTLKVQPAELEDSGVYFCASSKGLAGAYTDTQYFGPGTRLTVL.

A remark on this clone: This specimen includes other DNA sequences encoding the same CDR3. This chain uses TRBV5-6 with TRBJ1-4, with 7 nucleotides matching TRBD1. Looked up from germline, CDR1 is SGHDT and CDR2 is YYEEEE. Trimming took 4 bases from V and 5 from J; bases not matched to a gene: 8. The CDR3 runs 15 residues. The CDR3 sequence: CASSPGQARNEKLFF. DNA of the CDR3: TGTGCCAGCAGCCCCGGACAGGCCCGAAATGAAAAACTGTTTTTT.

This clone was seen only a few times. The rearrangement joins TRBV2 to TRBJ2-5, with D perhaps TRBD1 (6 bases). Trimming left V 10 bases short and J 5 bases short, with 29 bases between. The CDR3 runs to 17 residues. CDR1 and CDR2 (germline): SNHLY, FYNNEI. The CDR3 reads CANGPPLGYAQGETQYF. In DNA form, the CDR3 reads TGTGCCAACGGACCCCCGTTAGGGTACGCGCAGGGGGAGACCCAGTACTTC.

DNA of the CDR3: TGTGCCAGTACCTCCGGGACATCGAACACTGAAGCTTTCTTT. As protein: CASTSGTSNTEAFF. J is TRBJ1-1 and V is TRBV19, with D tentatively TRBD1 (6 bases). The CDR3 has 14 amino acids. The V and J ends lost 7 bases and 1 base respectively, with 13 bases between them. From germline, CDR1 is LNHDA and CDR2 SQIVND (reference sequence).

The chain is built from TRBV6-5 and TRBJ1-1; possible D gene TRBD1, 5 bases. Trimming cost V 2 bases and J 3 bases, with 13 bases left between them. CDR3 length: 15 amino acids. The germline V gene encodes CDR1 MNHEY and CDR2 SVGAGI. The CDR3 nucleotides read TGTGCCAGCAGTTACACGTACGGACAATACACTGAAGCTTTCTTT. This encodes CASSYTYGQYTEAFF.

This clone was seen just once. This chain connects TRBV27 to TRBJ1-6; 9 positions agree with TRBD1. The CDR3 extends over 17 amino acids. V trimming: 6 bases; J trimming: 0 bases; junction bases outside the gene matches: 6. CDR1 is MNHEY, CDR2 SMNVEV, per germline (reference sequence). The CDR3 loop reads CASSRDRESSYNSPLHF. In DNA, the CDR3 is TGTGCCAGCAGCAGGGACAGGGAGAGCTCCTATAATTCACCCCTCCACTTT.